This T cell receptor beta chain is from a study of blood T cell repertoires in COVID-19. Across the whole study: The samples span acute and convalescent COVID-19 from the United States, Italy and Spain.

In the study's own analysis: Estimation of nucleated cell counts was performed using reference gene primer amplification. Assay: immunoSEQ multiplex PCR; the TCRdb copy retains only in-frame clones and omits some. Clone size and V and J calls were adopted from that table, with D and trimming inferred from the DNA. The table has 200,000 to 250,000 clones, 80% to 85% seen once. The sequenced sample consisted of peripheral blood. The sequence was obtained from a woman between 18 and 30 years old with acute or convalescent COVID-19.

The CDR3 DNA follows: TGCGCCAGCAGTCCGCTCCCGGGAGAGACCCAGTACTTC. Amino acids: CASSPLPGETQYF. The J gene is TRBJ2-5, the V gene TRBV10-1; D is undetermined. The germline V gene has CDR1 WNHNN and CDR2 SYGVQD (reference sequence). CDR3 size: 13 residues. The V end was cut by 5 bases, the J end by 4 bases, with 11 bases between.